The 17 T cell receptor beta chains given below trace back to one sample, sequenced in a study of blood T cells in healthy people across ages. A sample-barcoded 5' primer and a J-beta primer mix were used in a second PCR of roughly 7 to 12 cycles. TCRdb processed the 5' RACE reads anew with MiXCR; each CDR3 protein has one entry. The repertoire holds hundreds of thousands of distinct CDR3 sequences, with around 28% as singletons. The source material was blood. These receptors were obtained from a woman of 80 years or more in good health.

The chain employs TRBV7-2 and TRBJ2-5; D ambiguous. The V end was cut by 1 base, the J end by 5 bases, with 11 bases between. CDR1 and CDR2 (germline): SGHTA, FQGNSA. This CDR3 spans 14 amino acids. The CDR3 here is CASSLGRWSETQYF. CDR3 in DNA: TGTGCCAGCAGCTTAGGTCGTTGGAGCGAGACCCAGTACTTC.

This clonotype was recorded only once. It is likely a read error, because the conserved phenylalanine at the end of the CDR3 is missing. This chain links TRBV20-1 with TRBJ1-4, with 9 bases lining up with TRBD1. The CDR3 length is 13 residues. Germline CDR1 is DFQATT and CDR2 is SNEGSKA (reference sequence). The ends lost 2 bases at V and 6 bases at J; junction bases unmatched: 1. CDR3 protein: CSARYRGHEKLFC. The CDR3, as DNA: TGCAGTGCTAGATACAGGGGGCATGAAAAACTGTTTTGT.

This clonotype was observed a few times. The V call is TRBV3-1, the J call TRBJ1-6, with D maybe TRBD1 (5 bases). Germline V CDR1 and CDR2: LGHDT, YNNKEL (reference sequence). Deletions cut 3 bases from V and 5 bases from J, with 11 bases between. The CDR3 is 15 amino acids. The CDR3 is CASSHSGTDNSPLHF. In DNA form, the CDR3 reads TGTGCCAGCAGCCATTCCGGGACTGATAATTCACCCCTCCACTTT.

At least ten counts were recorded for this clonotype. CDR3 loop: CASRGSGGSLAKNIQYF. The CDR3 nucleotides read TGTGCCAGCAGGGGGAGCGGGGGGTCTTTAGCCAAAAACATTCAGTACTTC. The rearrangement links TRBV28 to TRBJ2-4; 9 bases are a match to TRBD2. With V trimmed by 6 bases and J by 0 bases, 9 bases remained unmatched. This CDR3 is built from 17 residues. The germline V gene encodes CDR1 MDHEN and CDR2 SYDVKM.

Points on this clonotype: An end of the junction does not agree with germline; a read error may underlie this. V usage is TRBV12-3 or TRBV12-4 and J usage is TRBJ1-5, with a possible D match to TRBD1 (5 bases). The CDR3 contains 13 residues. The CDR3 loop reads CASSFAGGEPLHF. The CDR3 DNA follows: TGTGCCAGCAGTTTCGCTGGGGGGGAGCCCCTGCATTTT.

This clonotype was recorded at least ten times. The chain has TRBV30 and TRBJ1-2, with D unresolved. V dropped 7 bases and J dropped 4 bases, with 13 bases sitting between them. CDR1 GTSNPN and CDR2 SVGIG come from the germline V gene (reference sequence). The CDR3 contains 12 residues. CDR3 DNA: TGTGCCTCCCCTCTTGACGGCTATGGCTACACCTTC. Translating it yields CASPLDGYGYTF.

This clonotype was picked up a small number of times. CDR3 sequence: CSGRRGVATNEKLFF. The CDR3 DNA reads TGCAGTGGAAGGAGGGGGGTAGCAACTAATGAAAAACTGTTTTTT. The rearrangement uses TRBV20-1 and TRBJ1-4, with a weak D call TRBD1 (6 bases). The CDR3 totals 15 residues. V dropped 7 bases and J dropped 0 bases, with 15 bases sitting between them. Germline CDR1 reads DFQATT; CDR2 reads SNEGSKA (reference sequence).

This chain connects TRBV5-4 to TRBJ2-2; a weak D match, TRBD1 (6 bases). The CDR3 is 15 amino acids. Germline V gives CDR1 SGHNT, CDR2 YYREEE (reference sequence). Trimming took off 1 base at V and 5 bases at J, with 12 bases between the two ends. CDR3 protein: CASSLTGTRTGELFF. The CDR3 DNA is TGTGCCAGCAGCTTGACAGGGACGAGGACCGGGGAGCTGTTTTTT.

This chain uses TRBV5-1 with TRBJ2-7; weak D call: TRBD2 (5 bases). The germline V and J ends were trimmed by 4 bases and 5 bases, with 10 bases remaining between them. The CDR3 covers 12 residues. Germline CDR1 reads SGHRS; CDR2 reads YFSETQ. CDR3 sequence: CASSDTRDEQYF. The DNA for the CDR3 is TGCGCCAGCAGCGATACTAGAGACGAGCAGTACTTC.

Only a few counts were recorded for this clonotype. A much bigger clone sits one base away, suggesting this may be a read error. In DNA form, the CDR3 reads TGCGCCAGCAGCCAAGAGGGACACGGGAATACGCGGTATTTT. This gives the protein CASSQEGHGNTRYF. The rearrangement links TRBV4-3 to TRBJ2-3; D is possibly TRBD1 (6 bases). This CDR3 contains 14 residues. Looked up from germline, CDR1 is LGHNA and CDR2 is YSLEER.

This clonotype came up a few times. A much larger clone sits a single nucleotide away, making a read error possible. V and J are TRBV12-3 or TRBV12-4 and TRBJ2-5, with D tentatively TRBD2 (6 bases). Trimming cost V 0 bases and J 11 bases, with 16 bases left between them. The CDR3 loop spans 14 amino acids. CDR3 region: CASSLAGTSREQYF. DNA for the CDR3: TGTGCCAGCAGTTTAGCGGGGACGTCCCGGGAGCAGTACTTC.

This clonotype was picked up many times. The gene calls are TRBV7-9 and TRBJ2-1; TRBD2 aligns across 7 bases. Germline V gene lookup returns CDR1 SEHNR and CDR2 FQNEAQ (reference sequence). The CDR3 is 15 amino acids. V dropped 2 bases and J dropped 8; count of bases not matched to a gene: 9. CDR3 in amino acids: CASSLSLGEGDEQFF. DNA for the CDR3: TGTGCCAGCAGCTTATCATTGGGGGAGGGTGATGAGCAGTTCTTC.

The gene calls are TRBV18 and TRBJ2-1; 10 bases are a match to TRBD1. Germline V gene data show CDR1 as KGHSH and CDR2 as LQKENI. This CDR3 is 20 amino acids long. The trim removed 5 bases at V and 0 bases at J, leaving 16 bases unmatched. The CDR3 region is CASSGSAGQGSAGSYNEQFF. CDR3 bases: TGTGCCAGCTCAGGCTCCGCGGGACAGGGGAGTGCTGGCTCCTACAATGAGCAGTTCTTC.

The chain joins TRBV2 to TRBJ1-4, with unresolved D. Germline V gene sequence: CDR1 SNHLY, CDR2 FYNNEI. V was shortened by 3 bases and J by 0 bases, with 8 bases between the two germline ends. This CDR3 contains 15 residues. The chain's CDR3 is CASSDTRATNEKLFF. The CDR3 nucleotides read TGTGCCAGCAGTGATACGAGGGCAACTAATGAAAAACTGTTTTTT.

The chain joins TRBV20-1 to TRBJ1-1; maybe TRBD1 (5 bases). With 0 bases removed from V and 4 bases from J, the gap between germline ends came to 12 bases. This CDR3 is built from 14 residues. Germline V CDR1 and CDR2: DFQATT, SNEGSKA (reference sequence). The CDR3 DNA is TGCAGTGCTAGAGAGGAGGGGTTGAGCACTGAAGCTTTCTTT. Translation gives CSAREEGLSTEAFF.

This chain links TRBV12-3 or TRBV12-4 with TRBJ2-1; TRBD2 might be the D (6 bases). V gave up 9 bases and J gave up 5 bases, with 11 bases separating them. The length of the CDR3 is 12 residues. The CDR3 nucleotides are TGTGCCAGTCTGCGGGAAAACAATGAGCAGTTCTTC. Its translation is CASLRENNEQFF.

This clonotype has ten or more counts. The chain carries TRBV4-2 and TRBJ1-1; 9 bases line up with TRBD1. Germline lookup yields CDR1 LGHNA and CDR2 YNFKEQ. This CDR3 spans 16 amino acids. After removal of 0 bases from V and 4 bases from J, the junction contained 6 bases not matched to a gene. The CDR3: CASSQEGLTGGTEAFF. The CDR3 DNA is TGTGCCAGCAGCCAAGAGGGACTGACAGGGGGCACTGAAGCTTTCTTT.